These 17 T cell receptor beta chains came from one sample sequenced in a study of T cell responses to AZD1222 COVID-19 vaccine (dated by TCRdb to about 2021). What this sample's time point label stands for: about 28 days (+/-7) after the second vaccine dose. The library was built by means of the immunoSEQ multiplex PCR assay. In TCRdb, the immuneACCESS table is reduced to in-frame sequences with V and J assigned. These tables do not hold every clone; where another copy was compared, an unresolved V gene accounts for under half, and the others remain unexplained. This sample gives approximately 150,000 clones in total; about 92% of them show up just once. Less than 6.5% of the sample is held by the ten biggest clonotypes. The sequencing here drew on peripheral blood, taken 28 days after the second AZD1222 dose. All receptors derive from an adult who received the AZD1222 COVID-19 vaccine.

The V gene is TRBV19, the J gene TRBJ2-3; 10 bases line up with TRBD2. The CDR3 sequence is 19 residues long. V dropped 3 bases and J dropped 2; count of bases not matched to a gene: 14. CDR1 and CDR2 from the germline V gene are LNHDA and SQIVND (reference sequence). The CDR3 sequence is CASSIPLAGERGDTDTQYF. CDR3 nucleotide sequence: TGTGCCAGTAGTATCCCCCTAGCGGGAGAGAGGGGGGACACAGATACGCAGTATTTT.

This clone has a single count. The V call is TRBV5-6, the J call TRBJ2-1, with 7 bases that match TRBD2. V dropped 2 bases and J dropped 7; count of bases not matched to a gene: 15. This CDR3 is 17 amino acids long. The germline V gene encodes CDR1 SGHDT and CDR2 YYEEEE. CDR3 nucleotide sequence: TGTGCCAGCAGCTTAATTTCTCTCCTAGCGGCCTCAAATGAGCAGTTCTTC. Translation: CASSLISLLAASNEQFF. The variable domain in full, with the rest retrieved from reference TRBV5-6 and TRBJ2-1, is DAGVTQSPTHLIKTRGQQVTLRCSPKSGHDTVSWYQQALGQGPQFIFQYYEEEERQRGNFPDRFSGHQFPNYSSELNVNALLLGDSALYLCASSLISLLAASNEQFFGPGTRLTVL.

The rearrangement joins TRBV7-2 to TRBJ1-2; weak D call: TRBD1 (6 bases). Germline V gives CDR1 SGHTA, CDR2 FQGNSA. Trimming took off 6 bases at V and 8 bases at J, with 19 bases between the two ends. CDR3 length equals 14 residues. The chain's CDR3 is CASRIGPGAGGYTF. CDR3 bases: TGTGCCAGCAGAATAGGACCGGGGGCAGGGGGCTACACCTTC.

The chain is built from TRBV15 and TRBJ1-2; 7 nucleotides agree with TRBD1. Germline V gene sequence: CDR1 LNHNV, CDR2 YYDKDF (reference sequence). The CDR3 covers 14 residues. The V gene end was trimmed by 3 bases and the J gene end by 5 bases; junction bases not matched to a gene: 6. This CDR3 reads CATSRTGQSYGYTF. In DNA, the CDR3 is TGTGCCACCAGCAGGACGGGACAGTCATATGGCTACACCTTC. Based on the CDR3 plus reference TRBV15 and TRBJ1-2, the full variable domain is DAMVIQNPRYQVTQFGKPVTLSCSQTLNHNVMYWYQQKSSQAPKLLFHYYDKDFNNEADTPDNFQSRRPNTSFCFLDIRSPGLGDTAMYLCATSRTGQSYGYTFGSGTRLTVV.

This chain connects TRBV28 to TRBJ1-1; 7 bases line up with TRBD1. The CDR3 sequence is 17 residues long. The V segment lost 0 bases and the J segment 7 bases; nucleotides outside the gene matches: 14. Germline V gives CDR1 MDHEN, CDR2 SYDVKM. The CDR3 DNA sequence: TGTGCCAGCAGTTTATGGGGAGGTGCAGGGGGTTCGTTTGAAGCTTTCTTT. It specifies CASSLWGGAGGSFEAFF.

CDR3: CASSLRLADYKYF. For the CDR3, the DNA is TGTGCCAGCAGCTTACGACTAGCGGACTACAAGTACTTC. This chain connects TRBV7-9 to TRBJ2-4; TRBD2 agrees at 9 bases. The V segment lost 2 bases and the J segment 14 bases; nucleotides outside the gene matches: 7. Germline V CDR1 and CDR2: SEHNR, FQNEAQ (reference sequence). This CDR3 is built from 13 residues.

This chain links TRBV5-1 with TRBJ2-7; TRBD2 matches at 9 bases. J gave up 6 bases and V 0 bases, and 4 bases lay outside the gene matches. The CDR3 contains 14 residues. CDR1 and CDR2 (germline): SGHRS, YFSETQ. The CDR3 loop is CASSLATSGSEQYF. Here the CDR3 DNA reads TGCGCCAGCAGCTTGGCGACTAGCGGTAGCGAGCAGTACTTC.

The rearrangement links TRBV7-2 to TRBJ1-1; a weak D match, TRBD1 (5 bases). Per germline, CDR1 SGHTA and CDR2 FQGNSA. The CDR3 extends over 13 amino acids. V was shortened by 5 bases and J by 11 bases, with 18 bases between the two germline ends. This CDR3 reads CASSHDPQGDAFF. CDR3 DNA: TGTGCCAGCAGCCACGACCCTCAAGGGGATGCTTTCTTT.

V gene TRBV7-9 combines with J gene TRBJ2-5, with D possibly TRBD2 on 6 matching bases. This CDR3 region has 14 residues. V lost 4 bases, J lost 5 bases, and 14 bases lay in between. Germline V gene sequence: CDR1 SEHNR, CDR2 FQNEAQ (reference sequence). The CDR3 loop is CASSSAGSGETQYF. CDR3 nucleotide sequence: TGTGCCAGCAGCTCGGCAGGGAGCGGGGAGACCCAGTACTTC.

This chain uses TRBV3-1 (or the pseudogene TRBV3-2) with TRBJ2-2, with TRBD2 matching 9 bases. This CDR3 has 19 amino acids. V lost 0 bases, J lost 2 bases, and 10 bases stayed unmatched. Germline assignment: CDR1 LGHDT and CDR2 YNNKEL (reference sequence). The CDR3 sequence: CASSQELAGAPGNTGELFF. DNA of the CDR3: TGTGCCAGCAGCCAAGAGTTAGCGGGGGCCCCGGGAAACACCGGGGAGCTGTTTTTT.

CDR3 sequence (DNA): TGTGCCAGCAGCTTAGGGGCAGGGGGCTCCTACGAGCAGTACTTC. Encoded protein: CASSLGAGGSYEQYF. J is TRBJ2-7 and V is TRBV7-9; TRBD1 aligns across 7 bases. The CDR3 loop spans 15 amino acids. The germline gives CDR1 SEHNR, CDR2 FQNEAQ (reference sequence). Trimming cost V 1 base and J 0 bases; bases outside gene matches: 3. Combining the CDR3 with reference TRBV7-9 and TRBJ2-7 gives the whole variable domain DTGVSQNPRHKITKRGQNVTFRCDPISEHNRLYWYRQTLGQGPEFLTYFQNEAQLEKSRLLSDRFSAERPKGSFSTLEIQRTEQGDSAMYLCASSLGAGGSYEQYFGPGTRLTVT.

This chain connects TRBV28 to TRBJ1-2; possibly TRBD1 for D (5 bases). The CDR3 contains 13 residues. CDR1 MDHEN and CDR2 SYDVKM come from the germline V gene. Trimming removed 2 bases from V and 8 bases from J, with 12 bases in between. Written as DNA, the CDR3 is TGTGCCAGCAGTTTAGGGGGAGCGCAGGGCTACACCTTC. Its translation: CASSLGGAQGYTF.

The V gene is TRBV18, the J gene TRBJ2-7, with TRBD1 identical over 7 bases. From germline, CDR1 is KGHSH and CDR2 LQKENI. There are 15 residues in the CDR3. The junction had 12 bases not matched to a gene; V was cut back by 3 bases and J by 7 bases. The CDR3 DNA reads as TGTGCCAGCTCACCGGGATCTGAGGGGGCTCGTGAGCAGTACTTC. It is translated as CASSPGSEGAREQYF.

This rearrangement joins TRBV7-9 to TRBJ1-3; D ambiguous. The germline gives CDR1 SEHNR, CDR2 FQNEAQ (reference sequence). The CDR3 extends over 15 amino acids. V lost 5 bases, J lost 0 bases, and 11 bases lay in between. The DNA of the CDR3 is TGTGCCAGCAGCCCGGACCTTAGCTCTGGAAACACCATATATTTT. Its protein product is CASSPDLSSGNTIYF.

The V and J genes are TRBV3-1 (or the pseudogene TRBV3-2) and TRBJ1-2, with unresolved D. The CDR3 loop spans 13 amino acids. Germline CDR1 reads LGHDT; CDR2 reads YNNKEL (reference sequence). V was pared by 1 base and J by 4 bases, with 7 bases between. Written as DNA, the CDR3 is TGTGCCAGCAGCCAAGTTGCAGGCTATGGCTACACCTTC. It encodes CASSQVAGYGYTF.

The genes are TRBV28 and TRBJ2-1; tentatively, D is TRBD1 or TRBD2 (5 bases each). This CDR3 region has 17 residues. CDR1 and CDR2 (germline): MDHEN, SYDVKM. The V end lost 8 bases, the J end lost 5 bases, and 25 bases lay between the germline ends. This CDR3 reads CASGGNERGTLDNEQFF. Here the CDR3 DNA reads TGTGCCAGCGGGGGTAACGAGAGAGGCACTTTAGACAATGAGCAGTTCTTC.

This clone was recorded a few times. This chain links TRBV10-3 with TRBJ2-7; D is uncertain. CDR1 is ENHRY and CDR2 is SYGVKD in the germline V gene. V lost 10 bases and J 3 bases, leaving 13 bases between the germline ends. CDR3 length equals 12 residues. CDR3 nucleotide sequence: TGTGCCACTTCGGGCCTAAACTACGAGCAGTACTTC. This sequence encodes CATSGLNYEQYF.